This TCR beta chain stems from a study of CD8+ T cells in alopecia areata (dated by TCRdb to 2016 to 2019). About the study as a whole: Treated patients were enrolled in an open-label pilot trial of oral tofacitinib at 5 to 10 mg twice daily for moderate-to-severe alopecia areata. Biopsies were taken from tofacitinib-treated patients at baseline and again at 4 and 24 weeks into treatment, and several of those patients also had a later scalp biopsy. immunoSEQ multiplex PCR using 35 Vbeta forward primers and 13 Jbeta reverse primers was used to amplify TCRbeta CDR3 regions. Patients stayed on tofacitinib for 6 to 18 months and then had 6 months of follow-up off drug so that delayed response and recurrence could be assessed. Clonality in the scalp was compared among normal scalp (n=4), patchy alopecia areata scalp (n=8), and alopecia totalis/universalis scalp (n=8). In humans, TCRbeta sequencing was performed on scalp tissue and on sorted CD4+ and CD8+ peripheral blood T cells from healthy controls and from patients with patchy or totalis/universalis alopecia areata. The RNA source kit depended on sample type: the PAXgene miRNA kit for fixed scalp, the miRNeasy kit for PBMCs, and the RNeasy kit for mouse skin. In both human patients and the C3H/HeJ mouse model, the study applied high-throughput TCRbeta sequencing to look at T cell clonal expansion in alopecia areata. Here is what the overall study found, with its caveats: Shared TCR sequences between patients were less evident than in mice, which may be partly attributable to HLA diversity in the patient population. Unlike mouse skin, where gammadelta T cells dominate, normal human skin contains resident alphabeta T cells that get sequenced too, which complicates analysis of the scalp TCR repertoire. Higher clonality and more expanded CD8+ clones were observed in lesional scalp than in normal scalp, particularly in alopecia totalis/universalis, a finding suggestive of antigenic drive.

The junction shows trimming of 5 bases on V and 1 base on J, plus 11 bases between the germline ends. Reading from cysteine to phenylalanine, the CDR3 counts 14 amino acids. Only the CDR3 region is kept as DNA, spanning 42 bases read in frame from base 1. From a lookup of the germline V gene (reference sequence), CDR1 and CDR2 are MNHEY and SMNVEV. Points on this clone: The antigen it binds to is not known. It has no much larger one-base neighbor in the sample; base qualities were not kept.

The library was obtained by the immunoSEQ multiplex PCR assay. RNA was extracted from all samples and reverse transcribed into cDNA as template for TCR sequencing. First-strand cDNA was synthesized using SuperScript III with a 2:1 mix of oligo-dT and random hexamers. A synthetic immune receptor repertoire was used to assess amplification bias, and residual bias was removed computationally. Regarding the original processing steps: After raw reads were preprocessed to remove errors, the CDR3 was defined following IMGT conventions as running from the conserved cysteine to phenylalanine. To get clonality, Shannon entropy was normalized by log2 of the number of productive unique TCRs and the result was subtracted from 1. Whether each scalp clone was CD4 or CD8 was inferred by checking scalp TCRbeta sequences against the CD4 and CD8 repertoires from sorted blood. TCRdb retrieved this table from immuneACCESS and kept in-frame rearrangements only. Not all clones are present; in checked studies, unresolved V genes account for under half, and no reason is known for the remainder. V and J calls and clone size are copied from that table; D and trimming were computed from the DNA. A total of about 150,000 clones appear in this sample, 50% to 65% of them only once. The ten largest clones represent approximately 19% of the sample.

This specimen's time point label, interpreted: baseline before oral tofacitinib. Lesional scalp punch biopsies and peripheral blood were obtained from alopecia areata patients. PBMCs were isolated by density centrifugation and stained for CD3, CD4 and CD8, and CD4+ and CD8+ T cells were sorted on a FACSAria. This receptor was identified in a human donor with alopecia areata. The input for sequencing was CD8+ T cells sorted from blood, taken at week 0. The V gene is TRBV27 and the J gene is TRBJ1-1; no confident D gene assignment can be made. The CDR3 reads CASSPLVGNTEAFF. The DNA sequence is given as TGTGCCAGCAGTCCCCTCGTAGGGAACACTGAAGCTTTCTTT.